These 15 T cell receptor beta chains were sequenced from one sample in a study of STAT5B mutations in CD4+ large granular lymphocyte leukemia (dated by TCRdb to 2021 to 2024). Libraries were built with the immunoSEQ multiplex PCR assay. In TCRdb, the immuneACCESS table is reduced to in-frame sequences with V and J assigned. These tables do not hold every clone; where another copy was compared, an unresolved V gene accounts for under half, and the others remain unexplained. Counted in this sample were over 45,000 clones; 70% of them appeared once. Jointly, the top ten make up about 1.5% of the sample. Sequenced material: CD4+ T cells from blood buffy coats. Source of these receptors: a human donor in good health.

The V and J genes are TRBV28 and TRBJ1-5; the D gene is possibly TRBD1 (5 bases). V dropped 2 bases and J dropped 7 bases, with 15 bases sitting between them. Germline values: CDR1 MDHEN, CDR2 SYDVKM. CDR3 length: 15 residues. This CDR3 reads CASSLRLRVAQPQHF. CDR3 coding DNA: TGTGCCAGCAGTTTACGGCTCAGGGTGGCCCAGCCCCAGCATTTT.

The genes are TRBV27 and TRBJ2-3; 7 bases agree with TRBD1. Germline trimming cut 6 bases from V and 2 bases from J; bases unmatched to any gene: 8. Germline V gene data show CDR1 as MNHEY and CDR2 as SMNVEV (reference sequence). The CDR3 contains 15 residues. The CDR3 coding sequence is TGTGCCAGCAGGTCCCGGGACAGCCTCACAGATACGCAGTATTTT. Residues: CASRSRDSLTDTQYF.

This sequence joins TRBV5-1 and TRBJ2-7; 8 positions agree with TRBD1. The V and J ends lost 4 bases and 2 bases, in that order; junction bases with no gene match: 8. The CDR3 runs 15 residues. Germline CDR1 is SGHRS and CDR2 is YFSETQ. The CDR3 coding sequence is TGCGCCAGCAGCGGATGGACAGGGCGGACCTACGAGCAGTACTTC. This sequence encodes CASSGWTGRTYEQYF.

This clone was recorded a few times. This chain links TRBV6-5 with TRBJ2-3; 9 bases are a match to TRBD1. Germline lookup yields CDR1 MNHEY and CDR2 SVGAGI. V dropped 7 bases and J dropped 5; count of bases not matched to a gene: 10. The CDR3 runs to 15 residues. The CDR3 protein is CASKDPGQGVDTQYF. The DNA for the CDR3 is TGTGCCAGCAAAGACCCGGGACAGGGTGTAGATACGCAGTATTTT.

The chain has TRBV13 and TRBJ2-5; 13 bases align to TRBD2. The CDR3 contains 15 residues. Germline-derived CDR1 and CDR2 are PRHDT and FYEKMQ (reference sequence). The trim removed 3 bases at V and 9 bases at J, leaving 7 bases unmatched. The CDR3, as DNA: TGTGCCAGCAGCTTGGGACTAGCGGGGCGTGGGGCCCAGTACTTC. The encoded protein is CASSLGLAGRGAQYF.

Only a few counts were recorded for this clone. The chain combines TRBV7-2 with TRBJ2-5; 7 nucleotides align to TRBD2. Germline CDR1 reads SGHTA; CDR2 reads FQGNSA. Trimming cost V 5 bases and J 0 bases; bases outside gene matches: 0. This CDR3 contains 13 residues. The CDR3: CASSRGDQETQYF. The DNA of the CDR3 is TGTGCCAGCAGCCGGGGGGACCAAGAGACCCAGTACTTC.

This clone was detected only once. CDR3 DNA: TGTGCCAGCAGTCCGTTCAGGGGAAACACTGAAGCTTTCTTT. Protein: CASSPFRGNTEAFF. The chain is built from TRBV6-5 and TRBJ1-1, with D possibly being TRBD1 (6 bases). The length of the CDR3 is 14 residues. Germline CDR1 and CDR2: MNHEY and SVGAGI. Trimming pared 5 bases from V and 2 bases from J, leaving 12 bases between.

The rearrangement links TRBV6-1 to TRBJ1-1; D not certain. There are 12 residues in the CDR3. Germline values: CDR1 MNHNS, CDR2 SASEGT. Between the trimmed V and J ends, which lost 7 bases and 1 base, there was a span of 7 bases. Here the CDR3 reads CASTRANTEAFF. In DNA, the CDR3 is TGTGCCAGCACGAGAGCGAACACTGAAGCTTTCTTT.

The chain has TRBV6-5 and TRBJ2-5; no firm D call. The CDR3 is made up of 13 amino acids. Trimming left V 4 bases short and J 2 bases short, with 8 bases between. Germline CDR1 and CDR2: MNHEY and SVGAGI. The CDR3 loop reads CASSWGQQETQYF. CDR3 nucleotide sequence: TGTGCCAGCAGTTGGGGTCAGCAAGAGACCCAGTACTTC.

The rearrangement uses TRBV29-1 and TRBJ2-3, with a weak D call TRBD1 (5 bases). V shed 4 bases and J shed 3 bases, with 14 bases lying between them. CDR3 length: 14 residues. Germline V gene lookup returns CDR1 SQVTM and CDR2 ANQGSEA. CDR3 sequence: CSVVWAGKTDTQYF. DNA for the CDR3: TGCAGCGTTGTCTGGGCAGGGAAAACAGATACGCAGTATTTT.

The chain recombines TRBV30 with TRBJ2-5, with a tentative D call TRBD1 (5 bases). Trimming stripped 3 bases from V and 2 bases from J, with 10 bases between. The CDR3 loop spans 13 amino acids. Germline V gene data show CDR1 as GTSNPN and CDR2 as SVGIG (reference sequence). In DNA form, the CDR3 reads TGTGCCTGGAGCCAGGGATGGCAAGAGACCCAGTACTTC. Translation: CAWSQGWQETQYF.

This clone was seen more than once but under ten times. The V gene is TRBV9, the J gene TRBJ1-1; the D gene is possibly TRBD1 (5 bases). With 2 bases removed from V and 2 bases from J, the gap between germline ends came to 16 bases. Germline V lookup: CDR1 SGDLS, CDR2 YYNGEE. The CDR3 totals 16 residues. The CDR3 region is CASSVGPTAVNTEAFF. CDR3 nucleotide sequence: TGTGCCAGCAGCGTGGGCCCGACAGCGGTAAACACTGAAGCTTTCTTT. The entire variable domain, with the rest obtained from reference TRBV9 and TRBJ1-1, is as follows: DSGVTQTPKHLITATGQRVTLRCSPRSGDLSVYWYQQSLDQGLQFLIQYYNGEERAKGNILERFSAQQFPDLHSELNLSSLELGDSALYFCASSVGPTAVNTEAFFGQGTRLTVV.

V gene TRBV5-4 combines with J gene TRBJ2-2, with a possible D match to TRBD1 (6 bases). From germline, CDR1 is SGHNT and CDR2 YYREEE (reference sequence). The CDR3 runs to 17 residues. V was cut by 2 bases and J by 1 base, with 15 bases left in between. This chain's CDR3 is CASSFSTGHGNTGELFF. The CDR3 DNA reads TGTGCCAGCAGCTTCAGCACAGGGCATGGGAACACCGGGGAGCTGTTTTTT.

This clone was picked up a small number of times. The chain recombines TRBV18 with TRBJ2-7; 12 bases fit TRBD1. Germline V gives CDR1 KGHSH, CDR2 LQKENI. This CDR3 spans 16 amino acids. The trim removed 0 bases at V and 6 bases at J, leaving 6 bases unmatched. The CDR3 coding sequence is TGTGCCAGCTCACCACCGATGGGACAGGGGGCGAGCGAGCAGTACTTC. It codes for CASSPPMGQGASEQYF.

The chain has TRBV5-1 and TRBJ2-2; D is unresolved. There are 15 residues in the CDR3. V was shortened by 4 bases and J by 9 bases, with 19 bases between the two germline ends. From germline, CDR1 is SGHRS and CDR2 YFSETQ. CDR3 sequence: CASSVSMEPPRELFF. The DNA of the CDR3 is TGCGCCAGCAGCGTTAGCATGGAGCCCCCCCGGGAGCTGTTTTTT.